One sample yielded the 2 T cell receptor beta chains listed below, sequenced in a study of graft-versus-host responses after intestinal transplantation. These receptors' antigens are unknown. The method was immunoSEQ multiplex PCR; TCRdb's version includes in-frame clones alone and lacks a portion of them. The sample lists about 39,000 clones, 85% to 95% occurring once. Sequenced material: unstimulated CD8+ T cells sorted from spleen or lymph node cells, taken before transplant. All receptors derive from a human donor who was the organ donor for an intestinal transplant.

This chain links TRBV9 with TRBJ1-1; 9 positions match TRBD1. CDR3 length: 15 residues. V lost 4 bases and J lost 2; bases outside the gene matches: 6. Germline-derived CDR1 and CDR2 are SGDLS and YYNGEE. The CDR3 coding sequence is TGTGCCAGCAGCCCACGGACAGGGGTAAACACTGAAGCTTTCTTT. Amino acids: CASSPRTGVNTEAFF. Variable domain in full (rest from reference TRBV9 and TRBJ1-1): DSGVTQTPKHLITATGQRVTLRCSPRSGDLSVYWYQQSLDQGLQFLIQYYNGEERAKGNILERFSAQQFPDLHSELNLSSLELGDSALYFCASSPRTGVNTEAFFGQGTRLTVV.

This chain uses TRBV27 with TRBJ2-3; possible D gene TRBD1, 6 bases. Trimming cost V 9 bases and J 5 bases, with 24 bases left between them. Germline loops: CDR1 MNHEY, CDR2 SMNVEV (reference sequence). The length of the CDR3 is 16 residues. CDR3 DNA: TGTGCCAGTCAACCACAGGGACGGAGGTTAGGAGATACGCAGTATTTT. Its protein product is CASQPQGRRLGDTQYF.